This entry concerns a single T cell receptor beta chain. CD8+CD57+ cell expansion had been shown by flow cytometry in patients chosen for sequencing. Among the patients, none had received any therapy at the time of blood sampling. The template for TCR beta VDJ and CDR3 sequence profiling was genomic DNA. Using its own MiXCR run on the reads, TCRdb lists one record per CDR3 protein. The table records fewer than 250,000 distinct CDR3 sequences, roughly 53% of them present only once. The data are from a study of CD8+CD57+ T cells in acquired aplastic anemia. At the level of the study: CD4+ and CD8+ cells, once sorted, gave DNA averaging approximately 3.4 ug.

This clonotype was obtained from a human donor with aplastic anemia. Sequenced: sorted CD4+, CD8+, or CD8+CD57+ T cells (not recorded which) from PBMCs.

CDR3 nucleotide sequence: TGTGCCAGCAGCCTCCGGGACAGAGGCTATGGCTACACCTTC. Translation: CASSLRDRGYGYTF. This rearrangement joins TRBV7-2 to TRBJ1-2; 7 bases agree with TRBD1. The CDR3 loop spans 14 amino acids. V was clipped by 5 bases and J by 4 bases; unmatched bases: 7. CDR1 and CDR2 from the germline V gene are SGHTA and FQGNSA.